Listed below are T cell receptor beta chains from one sample, sequenced in a study of neoadjuvant nivolumab and ipilimumab in lung cancer. The table came from immunoSEQ multiplex PCR; TCRdb's copy has only in-frame clones and leaves some out. The sample contains approximately 35,000 clones, approximately 92% of which appear only once. Sequenced here: peripheral blood, sampled after neoadjuvant nivolumab, alone or with ipilimumab, at or shortly before surgery. Receptor source: an adult with non-small cell lung cancer. Each CDR3 is given without its conserved first and last residue. Where a row states a size, it is once, few, many or the class of an expanded clone; other rows omit it.

j_call: TRBJ1-1
clone_size: NA
v_call: TRBV5-1
cdr3_aa: ASSLVRDTEAF

j_call: TRBJ1-5
clone_size: NA
v_call: TRBV2
cdr3_aa: ASSVGSNQPQH

j_call: TRBJ1-1
clone_size: once
v_call: TRBV28
cdr3_aa: ASSPRGNEAF

j_call: TRBJ2-4
clone_size: few
v_call: TRBV12-2
cdr3_aa: ASRLRVPRSPIPKNIQY

j_call: TRBJ1-5
clone_size: NA
v_call: TRBV6-6
cdr3_aa: ASSYLVAQPQH

j_call: TRBJ2-1
clone_size: NA
v_call: TRBV5-1
cdr3_aa: ASSSREKTYNEQF

j_call: TRBJ2-2
clone_size: NA
v_call: TRBV19
cdr3_aa: ASSISTSGIVWELF

j_call: TRBJ2-1
clone_size: NA
v_call: TRBV7-3
cdr3_aa: ASSLGPRGPYEQF

j_call: TRBJ2-1
clone_size: NA
v_call: TRBV20-1
cdr3_aa: SARENNEQF

j_call: TRBJ1-2
clone_size: NA
v_call: TRBV5-1
cdr3_aa: ASSLDGARGSSFYGYT

j_call: TRBJ1-2
clone_size: NA
v_call: TRBV9
cdr3_aa: ASSSGTGISGGYT

j_call: TRBJ2-2
clone_size: NA
v_call: TRBV7-9
cdr3_aa: ASSPSGNTGELF

j_call: TRBJ2-1
clone_size: NA
v_call: TRBV9
cdr3_aa: ASSVATRWLRDADYPGNEQF

j_call: TRBJ1-4
clone_size: NA
v_call: TRBV5-1
cdr3_aa: ASSLESPNEKLF

j_call: TRBJ2-1
clone_size: NA
v_call: TRBV7-2
cdr3_aa: ASSLGQWVYNEQF

j_call: TRBJ2-7
clone_size: NA
v_call: TRBV7-2
cdr3_aa: ASSRLGEGLYEQY

j_call: TRBJ2-3
clone_size: NA
v_call: TRBV29-1
cdr3_aa: SVGGDTQY

j_call: TRBJ1-2
clone_size: NA
v_call: TRBV18
cdr3_aa: ASSSGTGVNYGYT

j_call: TRBJ2-1
clone_size: once
v_call: TRBV18
cdr3_aa: ASSPEVRSYNEQF

j_call: TRBJ2-3
clone_size: few
v_call: TRBV7-9
cdr3_aa: ASSPSGNTDTQY

j_call: TRBJ1-1
clone_size: NA
v_call: TRBV5-4
cdr3_aa: ASSLMQNTEAF

j_call: TRBJ2-5
clone_size: NA
v_call: TRBV15
cdr3_aa: ATSPGDQETQY

j_call: TRBJ2-3
clone_size: NA
v_call: TRBV18
cdr3_aa: ASSPGPGGDTQY

j_call: TRBJ2-7
clone_size: NA
v_call: TRBV19
cdr3_aa: ASSLRVGYEQY

j_call: TRBJ1-5
clone_size: NA
v_call: TRBV13
cdr3_aa: ASSLRHNQPQH

j_call: TRBJ2-6
clone_size: once
v_call: TRBV5-1
cdr3_aa: ASSFLGLGLSGANVLT

j_call: TRBJ1-4
clone_size: NA
v_call: TRBV7-9
cdr3_aa: ASSLRQGKMREKLF

j_call: TRBJ1-3
clone_size: few
v_call: TRBV5-1
cdr3_aa: ASSLAGTGGSGNTIY

j_call: TRBJ1-3
clone_size: once
v_call: TRBV7-8
cdr3_aa: ASSPASGNSGNTIY

j_call: TRBJ2-1
clone_size: NA
v_call: TRBV11-2
cdr3_aa: ASSIAGGRLFTYNEQF

j_call: TRBJ2-7
clone_size: NA
v_call: TRBV4-1
cdr3_aa: ASSQDLGWEQY